This TCR beta chain comes out of a study of blood T cell repertoires in COVID-19. Study background: Sources were T cells, B-cell-depleted T cells, or PBMCs; the material itself was cDNA or gDNA.

This clone was counted once. Residents of about two dozen US areas, aged roughly 18 to 89 years, made up the participants. The study assigned cohorts using participant-reported clinical history. Methods used by the authors: Nucleated cell number was recorded as an estimate derived from reference gene primer amplification. Sequencing used immunoSEQ multiplex PCR; TCRdb keeps in-frame clones, though not all of them. V and J calls and clone size are those listed in that table; D and trimming were worked out from the DNA. The sample has some 240,000 clones; about 86% are singletons. The length of the CDR3 is 15 residues. Trimming shortened V by 6 bases and J by 0 bases, and 12 bases separated the two germline ends. CDR1 and CDR2 (germline): SEHNR, FQNEAQ (reference sequence).

Material: PBMCs or T cells enriched from blood (not recorded which). The receptor was derived from a man aged 30-40 years with acute COVID-19. The chain uses TRBV7-9 and TRBJ1-3, with D perhaps TRBD1 (5 bases). CDR3 in amino acids: CASSPGLFSGNTIYF. DNA of the CDR3: TGTGCCAGCAGTCCAGGGCTATTCTCTGGAAACACCATATATTTT.